The clone carrying this T cell receptor (beta chain) appeared a few times. Its antigen is as yet unknown. Time point: recipient sample about 28 days before transplant, after cytoreduction. With 8 bases clipped from V and 1 base from J, the junction kept 12 bases outside the gene matches. There are 16 residues in the CDR3. CDR1 and CDR2 from the germline V gene are WSHSY and SAAADI. This sample is part of a study of T cell clonotyping in hematopoietic cell transplantation. As for the study in general: Recipient samples before transplant were obtained post-cytoreduction.

Whole-study findings and limits: Graft donor and pretransplant recipient Inverse Simpson Index values predicted broader posttransplant TCR diversity. Cells were unsorted, so CD4 and CD8 contributions were not separated. Recipient TCR diversity dropped after transplant; expanded clonotypes rose from day 30 to 180.

Repertoires were generated with immunoSEQ multiplex PCR, while TCRdb's copy carries only in-frame clones and drops some. The sample carries fewer than 20,000 clones, about 83% recorded once. This TCR came from a man aged 50-60 years with acute myeloid leukemia. Some clones in this sample may be carry-over from other donors' samples. V and J are TRBV10-2 and TRBJ2-3, with TRBD2 identical over 7 bases. The source material was peripheral blood mononuclear cells, sampled before stem cell transplant. The CDR3 loop is CASSLGRERGTDTQYF. The CDR3 DNA reads TGCGCCAGCTCCTTGGGGCGGGAGAGGGGCACAGATACGCAGTATTTT.